One and the same sample provided the 7 T cell receptor beta chains below, sequenced in a study of vaccination effects on CD4 cells after COVID-19. TCRdb keeps only in-frame clones here, not all; method: immunoSEQ multiplex PCR. The table shows about 41,000 clones, with 77% occurring only once. With the ViraFEST assay, the study expanded antigen-specific CD4+ T cells using viral peptide pools, then sequenced them. After around ten days in culture, the CD4+ T cells were isolated. Among the vaccine recipients, none had a prior SARS-CoV-2 infection, and nucleocapsid antibodies were negative. These receptors' targets are unknown. The material was CD4+ T cells from PBMCs cultured with HCoV-NL63 spike peptides, obtained before COVID-19 vaccination. The receptors were gathered from a human donor who received a COVID-19 vaccine.

The chain couples TRBV6-2 or TRBV6-3 to TRBJ2-7; TRBD2 might be the D (6 bases). Germline CDR1 is MNHEY and CDR2 is SVGEGT. The V gene lost 4 bases and the J gene lost 2 bases, with 12 bases spanning the gap. This CDR3 spans 14 amino acids. The CDR3 sequence: CASSSGTVTYEQYV. DNA for the CDR3: TGTGCCAGCAGTTCCGGGACTGTAACCTACGAGCAGTACGTC.

This chain joins TRBV29-1 and TRBJ2-2; possible D gene TRBD1, 6 bases. The CDR3 sequence is 13 residues long. Germline V gene lookup returns CDR1 SQVTM and CDR2 ANQGSEA. The CDR3 coding sequence is TGCAGTGGCAACAGGGCGAACACCGGGGAGCTGTTTTTT. Translated: CSGNRANTGELFF.

The chain joins TRBV27 to TRBJ1-3, with unresolved D. With 0 bases removed from V and 2 bases from J, the gap between germline ends came to 5 bases. CDR3 length equals 14 residues. Germline-derived CDR1 and CDR2 are MNHEY and SMNVEV (reference sequence). In DNA form, the CDR3 reads TGTGCCAGCAGTTTATCTGTAACTGGAAACACCATATATTTT. Protein sequence: CASSLSVTGNTIYF.

The chain is built from TRBV27 and TRBJ2-2; D gene unclear. Germline-derived CDR1 and CDR2 are MNHEY and SMNVEV (reference sequence). The ends were cut back, 5 bases at V and 0 bases at J, with 28 bases in the middle. The CDR3 is 21 residues long. As DNA, the CDR3 is TGTGCCAGCAGTAGAGGACCGACGGCAGACCGACGGATAGCGAACACCGGGGAGCTGTTTTTT. Encoded protein: CASSRGPTADRRIANTGELFF.

The chain combines TRBV20-1 with TRBJ1-6, with no clear D. CDR1 and CDR2 (germline): DFQATT, SNEGSKA (reference sequence). V was pared by 0 bases and J by 18 bases, with 12 bases between. The CDR3 runs 11 residues. CDR3 loop: CSARDRGKAHF. The DNA of the CDR3 is TGCAGTGCTAGAGATCGAGGAAAGGCCCACTTT.

This clone appeared a single time. The J gene is TRBJ2-1, the V gene TRBV18; D uncertain. There are 10 residues in the CDR3. Germline V CDR1 and CDR2: KGHSH, LQKENI. The V end was cut by 5 bases, the J end by 5 bases, with 1 base between. CDR3 DNA sequence: TGTGCCAGCTCAGACAATGAGCAGTTCTTC. It is translated as CASSDNEQFF.

This clone was counted a single time. This chain connects TRBV5-6 to TRBJ2-4, with a weak D call TRBD2 (7 bases). This CDR3 is built from 15 residues. Trimming removed 0 bases from V and 6 bases from J, with 13 bases in between. Germline CDR1 SGHDT, CDR2 YYEEEE. The CDR3: CASSLASGGRNIQYF. CDR3 coding DNA: TGTGCCAGCAGCTTGGCCTCGGGGGGCCGAAACATTCAGTACTTC.